What follows are 3 T cell receptor beta chains derived from one specimen sequenced in a study of early T cells in non-severe SARS-CoV-2 infection. Using its own MiXCR run on the 5' RACE reads, TCRdb lists one record per CDR3 protein. Of tens of thousands of distinct CDR3 sequences listed, less than 8.5% are singletons. This sample comprised whole blood, obtained at baseline. The receptors come from an adult who was a healthcare worker with PCR-confirmed SARS-CoV-2 infection or an uninfected control (not recorded which).

This clonotype has a count of ten or more. CDR3 sequence (DNA): TGTGCCAGCAGTGAACGCAGGGTTCCTTCACCCCTCCACTTT. The encoded protein is CASSERRVPSPLHF. The chain carries TRBV6-1 and TRBJ1-6; D possibly corresponds to TRBD1 (5 bases). V was trimmed by 2 bases and J by 9 bases, leaving 11 bases between them. CDR3 length: 14 residues. The germline gives CDR1 MNHNS, CDR2 SASEGT.

This clonotype occurred many times. The CDR3 spells CASRMTSGSVAYEQYF. The CDR3 nucleotides are TGTGCCAGCAGGATGACTAGCGGGAGTGTTGCCTACGAGCAGTACTTC. The gene calls are TRBV28 and TRBJ2-7; 12 nucleotides agree with TRBD2. V was pared by 6 bases and J by 2 bases, with 8 bases of the junction left unmatched. Looked up from germline, CDR1 is MDHEN and CDR2 is SYDVKM. CDR3 length equals 16 residues.

This sequence joins TRBV6-2 or TRBV6-3 and TRBJ2-5, with 14 positions matching TRBD2. CDR3 length: 16 amino acids. Germline trimming cut 7 bases from V and 5 bases from J; bases unmatched to any gene: 9. The germline V gene encodes CDR1 MNHEY and CDR2 SVGEGT. The CDR3 DNA sequence: TGTGCCAGCACCCGGGGACTAGCGGGAGTACTTGAGACCCAGTACTTC. This encodes CASTRGLAGVLETQYF.